One sample yielded the 32 T cell receptor beta chains listed below, sequenced in a study of shared clonotypes between healthy human individuals. Using immunoSEQ multiplex PCR, the repertoire was profiled, and TCRdb retains in-frame clones only, with some absent. In the table there are over a million clones, roughly 96% of which are singletons. The sample consisted of naive CD4+ T cells sorted from blood. Subset defined: CD45RA+ positively selected. The origin of the receptors is a man in his thirties or forties in good health.

The V gene is TRBV19, the J gene TRBJ1-1; TRBD1 matches 7 bases. The CDR3 runs 16 residues. Germline CDR1 is LNHDA and CDR2 is SQIVND (reference sequence). V gave up 5 bases and J gave up 7 bases; unmatched junction bases: 16. CDR3 bases: TGTGCCAGTAGTGAATCAAAGGGACAGAGGATAGTTGAAGCTTTCTTT. It specifies CASSESKGQRIVEAFF.

J is TRBJ2-1 and V is TRBV10-1, with D unclear. Trimming removed 6 bases at V and 2 bases at J, with 14 bases between. The V gene's germline CDR1 is WNHNN and CDR2 SYGVQD (reference sequence). The CDR3 sequence is 15 residues long. CDR3 bases: TGCGCCAGCAGCCCCCGCGACACAACCTACAATGAGCAGTTCTTC. Its protein product is CASSPRDTTYNEQFF.

This chain joins TRBV28 and TRBJ1-3; no clear D gene. The CDR3 sequence is 15 residues long. CDR1 is MDHEN, CDR2 SYDVKM, per germline. The ends were cut back, 3 bases at V and 2 bases at J, with 11 bases in the middle. CDR3 sequence (DNA): TGTGCCAGCAGTTTTTCAGTGAACGCTGGAAACACCATATATTTT. Encoded protein: CASSFSVNAGNTIYF.

The rearrangement uses TRBV19 and TRBJ2-2; 7 bases map to TRBD1. This CDR3 has 16 amino acids. The V gene's germline CDR1 is LNHDA and CDR2 SQIVND (reference sequence). V shed 3 bases, J shed 0 bases, and the junction held 4 bases outside the gene matches. CDR3 sequence: CASSMTGPPNTGELFF. CDR3 nucleotide sequence: TGTGCCAGTAGTATGACAGGGCCACCGAACACCGGGGAGCTGTTTTTT.

This clone was seen just once. CDR3 region: CASSKVAGHTDTQYF. The CDR3 nucleotides are TGTGCCAGCAGCAAAGTAGCGGGACACACAGATACGCAGTATTTT. The chain combines TRBV21-1 with TRBJ2-3; the table's D call of TRBD2 was not tested on the DNA. TRBV21-1 is an annotated pseudogene. This CDR3 spans 15 amino acids.

The chain couples TRBV7-9 to TRBJ1-5; no reliable D call. Looked up from germline, CDR1 is SEHNR and CDR2 is FQNEAQ (reference sequence). Trimming removed 3 bases at V and 1 base at J, with 4 bases between. The CDR3 extends over 13 amino acids. The CDR3 DNA is TGTGCCAGCAGCTTTAACAGCAATCAGCCCCAGCATTTT. Its translation is CASSFNSNQPQHF.

The rearrangement joins TRBV11-3 to TRBJ2-7; 7 nucleotides align to TRBD2. Per the germline V gene, CDR1 is SGHNT and CDR2 is YENEEA. The length of the CDR3 is 13 residues. The trim removed 5 bases at V and 5 bases at J, leaving 6 bases unmatched. The CDR3 region is CASSKGLDDEQYF. The DNA of the CDR3 is TGTGCCAGCAGCAAAGGACTAGATGACGAGCAGTACTTC.

The V call is TRBV11-2, the J call TRBJ2-2, with D possibly being TRBD2 (6 bases). CDR1 SGHAT and CDR2 FQNNGV come from the germline V gene. V was shortened by 2 bases and J by 2 bases, with 15 bases between the two germline ends. The CDR3 is 17 amino acids. This CDR3 is CASSLKFLAHNTGELFF. CDR3 nucleotide sequence: TGTGCCAGCAGCTTAAAGTTCCTAGCGCATAACACCGGGGAGCTGTTTTTT.

This chain links TRBV10-3 with TRBJ2-1; D call uncertain. The CDR3 totals 12 residues. Trimming took off 7 bases at V and 2 bases at J, with 6 bases between the two ends. The germline CDR1 and CDR2 sequences are ENHRY and SYGVKD. The CDR3 DNA reads as TGTGCCATCAAAGGCACCTACAATGAGCAGTTCTTC. Translated: CAIKGTYNEQFF.

In regard to this clone: Other DNA sequences in this specimen translate into the identical CDR3. Here the CDR3 reads CASSLRQGGQPQHF. CDR3 nucleotide sequence: TGTGCCAGCAGCTTGAGACAGGGTGGCCAGCCCCAGCATTTT. V and J are TRBV7-2 and TRBJ1-5; 7 nucleotides agree with TRBD1. With V trimmed by 3 bases and J by 7 bases, 6 bases remained unmatched. CDR3 length equals 14 residues. CDR1 is SGHTA and CDR2 is FQGNSA in the germline V gene.

The rearrangement uses TRBV5-4 and TRBJ2-2; 14 nucleotides line up with TRBD2. Germline trimming cut 4 bases from V and 6 bases from J; bases unmatched to any gene: 11. The CDR3 has 18 residues. Germline-derived CDR1 and CDR2 are SGHNT and YYREEE (reference sequence). CDR3 nucleotide sequence: TGTGCCAGCAGCCGAAACCCGGGACTAGCGGGAGTGGCCGGGGAGCTGTTTTTT. Translation gives CASSRNPGLAGVAGELFF.

The chain is built from TRBV4-1 and TRBJ1-2; TRBD1 might be the D (6 bases). V dropped 6 bases and J dropped 5 bases, with 19 bases sitting between them. CDR3 length equals 15 residues. Germline V gene data show CDR1 as MGHRA and CDR2 as YSYEKL. CDR3 sequence: CASRPLEGGTYGYTF. CDR3 in DNA: TGCGCCAGCAGACCTCTGGAGGGGGGAACATATGGCTACACCTTC.

V and J are TRBV14 and TRBJ1-5; tentative D call: TRBD1 (5 bases). The germline gives CDR1 SGHDN, CDR2 FVKESK. This CDR3 region has 14 residues. V was pared by 4 bases and J by 9 bases, with 16 bases between. The CDR3 sequence: CASSPAGVLRPQHF. Here the CDR3 DNA reads TGTGCCAGCAGCCCGGCGGGGGTCCTTCGGCCCCAGCATTTT.

The J gene is TRBJ2-3, the V gene TRBV5-8; no clear D gene. The V gene's germline CDR1 is SGHTS and CDR2 YDEGEE. V was cut by 10 bases and J by 3 bases, with 30 bases left in between. This CDR3 has 18 residues. The CDR3 DNA reads TGTGCCCCCAACCCAAAGATCCACGCGGAGTTTGGGACAGATACGCAGTATTTT. Residues: CAPNPKIHAEFGTDTQYF. Filled out from reference TRBV5-8 and TRBJ2-3, the complete variable domain reads EAGVTQSPTHLIKTRGQQATLRCSPISGHTSVYWYQQALGLGLQFLLWYDEGEERNRGNFPPRFSGRQFPNYSSELNVNALELEDSALYLCAPNPKIHAEFGTDTQYFGPGTRLTVL.

The chain is built from TRBV10-1 and TRBJ2-4; the match to TRBD2 covers 13 bases. The V and J ends lost 6 bases and 5 bases, in that order; junction bases with no gene match: 7. The CDR3 is 16 amino acids. Germline V lookup: CDR1 WNHNN, CDR2 SYGVQD (reference sequence). The CDR3 sequence: CASSLGLAGDENIQYF. The CDR3, as DNA: TGCGCCAGCAGCCTTGGACTAGCGGGAGACGAAAACATTCAGTACTTC.

This chain connects TRBV7-2 to TRBJ1-5, with a tentative D call TRBD1 (5 bases). Germline CDR1 and CDR2: SGHTA and FQGNSA. V lost 5 bases and J lost 2, with 10 bases in between. This CDR3 is 14 amino acids long. CDR3 sequence (DNA): TGTGCCAGCAGCCCCGCGGGGGGCAATCAGCCCCAGCATTTT. Translating it yields CASSPAGGNQPQHF.

The chain employs TRBV5-1 and TRBJ1-3; 8 bases are a match to TRBD1. After removal of 4 bases from V and 0 bases from J, the junction contained 12 bases not matched to a gene. Germline CDR1 reads SGHRS; CDR2 reads YFSETQ. The CDR3 has 18 residues. For the CDR3, the DNA is TGCGCCAGCAGCGCGCTCTCGGGCGGGACAGGCTCTGGAAACACCATATATTTT. Amino acids: CASSALSGGTGSGNTIYF.

Notes on this clone: In the same sample, other DNA sequences code for this CDR3. CDR3 DNA sequence: TGCGCCAGCAGCATAGGGGGGCCCTACGAGCAGTACTTC. Residues: CASSIGGPYEQYF. The V gene is TRBV5-1, the J gene TRBJ2-7, with D perhaps TRBD1 or TRBD2 (6 bases each). CDR1 is SGHRS, CDR2 YFSETQ, per germline. With 4 bases removed from V and 2 bases from J, the gap between germline ends came to 10 bases. This CDR3 region has 13 residues. Complete variable domain (other parts from reference TRBV5-1 and TRBJ2-7): KAGVTQTPRYLIKTRGQQVTLSCSPISGHRSVSWYQQTPGQGLQFLFEYFSETQRNKGNFPGRFSGRQFSNSRSEMNVSTLELGDSALYLCASSIGGPYEQYFGPGTRLTVT.

The chain joins TRBV5-1 to TRBJ2-7; D not resolved. This CDR3 contains 13 residues. The V end was cut by 2 bases, the J end by 3 bases, with 9 bases between. Per germline, CDR1 SGHRS and CDR2 YFSETQ. The CDR3 nucleotides are TGCGCCAGCAGCTTAGACAAGATCTACGAGCAGTACTTC. Amino acids: CASSLDKIYEQYF.

V and J are TRBV11-2 and TRBJ1-5, with D unresolved. The CDR3 sequence is 15 residues long. Trimming stripped 5 bases from V and 1 base from J, with 12 bases between. CDR1 and CDR2 (germline): SGHAT, FQNNGV. The DNA for the CDR3 is TGTGCCAGCAGCCCCACGGGTTCGAGCAATCAGCCCCAGCATTTT. Protein sequence: CASSPTGSSNQPQHF.

The chain carries TRBV19 and TRBJ2-7; 7 bases map to TRBD2. Trimming removed 3 bases from V and 3 bases from J; junction bases left unmatched: 14. This CDR3 is built from 17 residues. Looked up from germline, CDR1 is LNHDA and CDR2 is SQIVND (reference sequence). DNA for the CDR3: TGTGCCAGTAGTATGAACGGAGCTAGCGGCCTATTCTACGAGCAGTACTTC. Its protein product is CASSMNGASGLFYEQYF.

V usage is TRBV25-1 and J usage is TRBJ2-5; maybe TRBD1 (6 bases). The CDR3 totals 14 residues. The V gene lost 4 bases and the J gene lost 12 bases, with 21 bases spanning the gap. Germline V CDR1 and CDR2: MGHDK, SYGVNS. The CDR3 protein is CASSAGTSSGRKYF. The DNA for the CDR3 is TGTGCCAGCAGTGCCGGGACATCGTCGGGGCGAAAGTACTTC.

The chain joins TRBV18 to TRBJ2-2; D not resolved. The CDR3 has 17 residues. V was pared by 2 bases and J by 5 bases, with 18 bases between. Looked up from germline, CDR1 is KGHSH and CDR2 is LQKENI. CDR3 sequence reads: CASSPSGAHLGTGELFF. The CDR3 coding sequence is TGTGCCAGCTCACCATCGGGCGCACACTTGGGGACCGGGGAGCTGTTTTTT.

This chain connects TRBV6-6 to TRBJ2-7, with 9 nucleotides matching TRBD2. The V segment lost 7 bases and the J segment 2 bases; nucleotides outside the gene matches: 9. Looked up from germline, CDR1 is MNHNY and CDR2 is SVGAGI (reference sequence). The CDR3 contains 15 residues. The DNA for the CDR3 is TGTGCCAGCATAGGCGGGAGGGCCAGGACCTACGAGCAGTACTTC. Protein: CASIGGRARTYEQYF.

This chain connects TRBV5-1 to TRBJ2-1, with 8 bases matching TRBD2. CDR3 length equals 17 residues. Germline CDR1 is SGHRS and CDR2 is YFSETQ. J was trimmed by 9 bases and V by 0 bases; bases with no gene match: 14. CDR3 DNA: TGCGCCAGCAGCTTGGTGGCGGGAGGCCAGGTGGGTGTTGAGCAGTTCTTC. This encodes CASSLVAGGQVGVEQFF.

The J gene is TRBJ2-7, the V gene TRBV5-6; D assignment may be TRBD1 or TRBD2 (5 bases each). CDR1 is SGHDT and CDR2 is YYEEEE in the germline V gene. V was trimmed by 1 base and J by 0 bases, leaving 11 bases between them. This CDR3 spans 15 amino acids. The CDR3 sequence: CASSLWGSPSYEQYF. The DNA of the CDR3 is TGTGCCAGCAGCTTGTGGGGGAGCCCCTCCTACGAGCAGTACTTC. Drawing the rest from reference TRBV5-6 and TRBJ2-7, the complete variable domain is DAGVTQSPTHLIKTRGQQVTLRCSPKSGHDTVSWYQQALGQGPQFIFQYYEEEERQRGNFPDRFSGHQFPNYSSELNVNALLLGDSALYLCASSLWGSPSYEQYFGPGTRLTVT.

This chain connects TRBV5-1 to TRBJ2-1, with a weak D call TRBD2 (6 bases). Germline CDR1 and CDR2: SGHRS and YFSETQ. Trimming pared 4 bases from V and 13 bases from J, leaving 12 bases between. This CDR3 is 11 amino acids long. In DNA form, the CDR3 reads TGCGCCAGCAGCCCTGGGACTCCCCAGTTCTTC. This sequence encodes CASSPGTPQFF. The entire variable domain, with the rest obtained from reference TRBV5-1 and TRBJ2-1, is as follows: KAGVTQTPRYLIKTRGQQVTLSCSPISGHRSVSWYQQTPGQGLQFLFEYFSETQRNKGNFPGRFSGRQFSNSRSEMNVSTLELGDSALYLCASSPGTPQFFGPGTRLTVL.

This clone was recorded only once. The J gene is TRBJ2-1, the V gene TRBV15; 7 bases match TRBD2. CDR1 LNHNV and CDR2 YYDKDF come from the germline V gene (reference sequence). The length of the CDR3 is 14 residues. The V and J ends lost 6 bases and 5 bases, in that order; junction bases with no gene match: 7. CDR3 sequence reads: CATSSGLVNNEQFF. The CDR3 DNA reads TGTGCCACCAGTTCCGGACTAGTCAACAATGAGCAGTTCTTC.

The chain's CDR3 is CASRTTSGINGGELFF. CDR3 in DNA: TGTGCCAGCAGAACAACTAGCGGGATTAATGGCGGGGAGCTGTTTTTT. This chain links TRBV6-4 with TRBJ2-2; 10 bases line up with TRBD2. J was trimmed by 7 bases and V by 6 bases; bases with no gene match: 11. Germline CDR1 MRHNA, CDR2 SNTAGT. The CDR3 consists of 16 residues.

The rearrangement joins TRBV11-2 to TRBJ2-1, with D unresolved. The V end lost 10 bases, the J end lost 4 bases, and 17 bases lay between the germline ends. Germline values: CDR1 SGHAT, CDR2 FQNNGV. The CDR3 totals 14 residues. The CDR3 DNA is TGTGCCATATCCGCCCTAGGAGCGTACAATGAGCAGTTCTTC. It yields the protein CAISALGAYNEQFF. Full variable domain (outside the CDR3, taken from reference TRBV11-2 and TRBJ2-1): EAGVAQSPRYKIIEKRQSVAFWCNPISGHATLYWYQQILGQGPKLLIQFQNNGVVDDSQLPKDRFSAERLKGVDSTLKIQPAKLEDSAVYLCAISALGAYNEQFFGPGTRLTVL.

This clone has more than one count but fewer than ten. This CDR3 reads CSVDTGPSYEQYF. For the CDR3, the DNA is TGCAGCGTTGACACAGGACCTTCCTACGAGCAGTACTTC. This chain joins TRBV29-1 and TRBJ2-7; D may be TRBD1 (5 bases). Trimming took off 3 bases at V and 1 base at J, with 10 bases between the two ends. The CDR3 contains 13 residues. Germline assignment: CDR1 SQVTM and CDR2 ANQGSEA.

This rearrangement joins TRBV5-6 to TRBJ2-7; tentatively, D is TRBD2 (6 bases). Germline assignment: CDR1 SGHDT and CDR2 YYEEEE. Trimming stripped 2 bases from V and 1 base from J, with 13 bases between. The length of the CDR3 is 15 residues. CDR3 in DNA: TGTGCCAGCAGCTTCGTGGCGGGACTTTCCTACGAGCAGTACTTC. Protein: CASSFVAGLSYEQYF.